The text below deals with one TCR beta chain. The antigen remains unidentified. Time point reported: identical roughly eleven-day culture without peptide (control). The TCR-sequenced patients were a few responders to pembrolizumab. Cells were stimulated 10 days with each of about 7 ELISpot-reactive neoantigens. Generated by immunoSEQ multiplex PCR, the TCRdb table keeps only in-frame clones and is missing some. The sample has over 11,000 clones, under 90% seen once. The sample comes from a study of PD-1 blockade in mismatch repair-deficient tumors. At the level of the study: All were previously treated, progressing patients with about 11 mismatch repair-deficient cancer types.

The source is an adult with mismatch repair-deficient cancer. The sample in question was cells cultured in vitro, obtained from a patient treated with pembrolizumab.

CDR3 region: CASSLERQGNTEAFF. The DNA of the CDR3 is TGTGCCAGCAGCTTAGAGAGGCAGGGGAACACTGAAGCTTTCTTT. The chain carries TRBV7-9 and TRBJ1-1, with D possibly matching TRBD1 (5 bases). Germline V gene lookup returns CDR1 SEHNR and CDR2 FQNEAQ (reference sequence). The CDR3 length is 15 residues. Trimming took off 1 base at V and 1 base at J, with 10 bases between the two ends. Combining the CDR3 with reference TRBV7-9 and TRBJ1-1 gives the whole variable domain DTGVSQNPRHKITKRGQNVTFRCDPISEHNRLYWYRQTLGQGPEFLTYFQNEAQLEKSRLLSDRFSAERPKGSFSTLEIQRTEQGDSAMYLCASSLERQGNTEAFFGQGTRLTVV.